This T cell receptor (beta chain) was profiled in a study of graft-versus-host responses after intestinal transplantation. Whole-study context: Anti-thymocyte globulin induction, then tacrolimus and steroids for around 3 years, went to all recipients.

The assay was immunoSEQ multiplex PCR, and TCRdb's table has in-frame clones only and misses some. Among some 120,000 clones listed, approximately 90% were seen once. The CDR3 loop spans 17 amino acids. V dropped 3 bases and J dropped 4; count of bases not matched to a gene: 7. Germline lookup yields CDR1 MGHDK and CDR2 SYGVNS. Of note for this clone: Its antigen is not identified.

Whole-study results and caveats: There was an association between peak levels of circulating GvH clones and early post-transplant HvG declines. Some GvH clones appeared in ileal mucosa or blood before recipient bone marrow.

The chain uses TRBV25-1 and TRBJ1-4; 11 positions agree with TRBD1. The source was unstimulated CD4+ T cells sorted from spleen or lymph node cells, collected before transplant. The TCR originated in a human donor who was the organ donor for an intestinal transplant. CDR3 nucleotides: TGTGCCAGCAGTGACCTGGACAGGGGGCAGGATAATGAAAAACTGTTTTTT. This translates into CASSDLDRGQDNEKLFF. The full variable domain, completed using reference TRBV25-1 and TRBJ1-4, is EADIYQTPRYLVIGTGKKITLECSQTMGHDKMYWYQQDPGMELHLIHYSYGVNSTEKGDLSSESTVSRIRTEHFPLTLESARPSHTSQYLCASSDLDRGQDNEKLFFGSGTQLSVL.